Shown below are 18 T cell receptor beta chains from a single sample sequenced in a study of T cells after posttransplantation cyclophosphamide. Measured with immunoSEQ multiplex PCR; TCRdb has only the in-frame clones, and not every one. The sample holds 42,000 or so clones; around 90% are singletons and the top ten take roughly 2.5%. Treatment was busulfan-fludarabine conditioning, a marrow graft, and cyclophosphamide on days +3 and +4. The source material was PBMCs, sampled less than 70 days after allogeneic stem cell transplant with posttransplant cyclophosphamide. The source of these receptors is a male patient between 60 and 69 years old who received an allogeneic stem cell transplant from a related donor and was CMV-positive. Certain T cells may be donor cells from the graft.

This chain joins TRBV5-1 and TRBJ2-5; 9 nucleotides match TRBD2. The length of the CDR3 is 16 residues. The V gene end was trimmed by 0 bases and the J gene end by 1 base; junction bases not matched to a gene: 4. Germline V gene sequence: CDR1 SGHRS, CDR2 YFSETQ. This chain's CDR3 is CASSLGSSGAQETQYF. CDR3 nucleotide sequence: TGCGCCAGCAGCTTGGGTTCTAGCGGGGCCCAAGAGACCCAGTACTTC.

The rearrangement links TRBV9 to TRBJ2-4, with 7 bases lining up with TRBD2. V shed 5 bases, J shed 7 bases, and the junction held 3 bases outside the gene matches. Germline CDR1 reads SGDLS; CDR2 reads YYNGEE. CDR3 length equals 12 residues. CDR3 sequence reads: CASSGDYNIQYF. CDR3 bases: TGTGCCAGCAGTGGGGACTACAACATTCAGTACTTC. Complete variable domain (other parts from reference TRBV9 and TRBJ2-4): DSGVTQTPKHLITATGQRVTLRCSPRSGDLSVYWYQQSLDQGLQFLIQYYNGEERAKGNILERFSAQQFPDLHSELNLSSLELGDSALYFCASSGDYNIQYFGAGTRLSVL.

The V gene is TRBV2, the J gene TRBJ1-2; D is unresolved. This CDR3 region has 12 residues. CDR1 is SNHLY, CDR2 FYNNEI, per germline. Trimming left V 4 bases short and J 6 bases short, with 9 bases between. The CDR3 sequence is CASSAGLDGYTF. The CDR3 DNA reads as TGTGCCAGCAGTGCGGGTCTAGATGGCTACACCTTC.

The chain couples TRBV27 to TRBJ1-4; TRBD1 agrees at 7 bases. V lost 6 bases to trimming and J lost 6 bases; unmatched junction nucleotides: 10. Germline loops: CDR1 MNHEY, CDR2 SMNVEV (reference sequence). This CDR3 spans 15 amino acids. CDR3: CASRGTTGIDEKLFF. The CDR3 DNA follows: TGTGCCAGCAGGGGGACGACAGGGATAGATGAAAAACTGTTTTTT.

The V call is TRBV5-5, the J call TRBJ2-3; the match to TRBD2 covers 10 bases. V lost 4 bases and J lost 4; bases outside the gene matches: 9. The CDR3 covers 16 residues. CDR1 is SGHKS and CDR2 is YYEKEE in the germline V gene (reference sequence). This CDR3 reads CASSISGGALADTQYF. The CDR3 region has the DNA TGTGCCAGCAGCATCAGCGGGGGGGCACTCGCAGATACGCAGTATTTT.

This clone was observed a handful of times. CDR3 sequence (DNA): TGTGCCAGCAGTGTAACAGGGGAGGTAGGGCAGCCCCAGCATTTT. It translates to CASSVTGEVGQPQHF. The chain uses TRBV6-1 and TRBJ1-5, with 7 bases that match TRBD1. Germline V CDR1 and CDR2: MNHNS, SASEGT. The CDR3 length is 15 residues. The V and J ends lost 4 bases and 7 bases, in that order; junction bases with no gene match: 10.

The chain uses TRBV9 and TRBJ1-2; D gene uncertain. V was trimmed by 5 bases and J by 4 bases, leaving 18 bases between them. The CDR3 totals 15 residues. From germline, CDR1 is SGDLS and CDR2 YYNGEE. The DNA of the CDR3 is TGTGCCAGCAGTTCCAGTTACATCCAGGCCTATGGCTACACCTTC. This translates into CASSSSYIQAYGYTF. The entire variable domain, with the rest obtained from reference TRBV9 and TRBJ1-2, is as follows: DSGVTQTPKHLITATGQRVTLRCSPRSGDLSVYWYQQSLDQGLQFLIQYYNGEERAKGNILERFSAQQFPDLHSELNLSSLELGDSALYFCASSSSYIQAYGYTFGSGTRLTVV.

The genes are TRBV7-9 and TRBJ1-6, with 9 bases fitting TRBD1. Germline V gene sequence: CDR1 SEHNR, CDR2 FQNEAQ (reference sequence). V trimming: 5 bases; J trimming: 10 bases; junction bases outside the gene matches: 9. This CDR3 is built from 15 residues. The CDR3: CASSPGGTGLSPLHF. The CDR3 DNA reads TGTGCCAGCAGCCCGGGGGGGACAGGGCTGTCACCCCTCCACTTT.

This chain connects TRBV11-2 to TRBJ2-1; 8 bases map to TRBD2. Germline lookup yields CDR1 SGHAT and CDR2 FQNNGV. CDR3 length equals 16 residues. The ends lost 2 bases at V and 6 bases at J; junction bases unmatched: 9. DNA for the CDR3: TGTGCCAGCAGCTTACGGGTCGGGGGGGCCCTCAATGAGCAGTTCTTC. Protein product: CASSLRVGGALNEQFF.

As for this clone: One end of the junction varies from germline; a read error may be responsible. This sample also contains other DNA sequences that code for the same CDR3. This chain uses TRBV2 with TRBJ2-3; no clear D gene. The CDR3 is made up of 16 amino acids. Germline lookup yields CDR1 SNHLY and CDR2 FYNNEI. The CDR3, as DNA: TGCGCCAGCAGCTTATTACCTCAGGATCCAACAGATACGCAGTATTTT. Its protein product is CASSLLPQDPTDTQYF.

CDR3 region: CASSPLQGKGDTQYF. In DNA form, the CDR3 reads TGTGCCAGCTCACCGCTACAGGGGAAGGGAGATACGCAGTATTTT. The chain has TRBV18 and TRBJ2-3; 7 positions match TRBD1. Trimming at V came to 3 bases and at J to 5 bases, leaving 8 bases not matched to a gene. Germline V gene data show CDR1 as KGHSH and CDR2 as LQKENI. The length of the CDR3 is 15 residues.

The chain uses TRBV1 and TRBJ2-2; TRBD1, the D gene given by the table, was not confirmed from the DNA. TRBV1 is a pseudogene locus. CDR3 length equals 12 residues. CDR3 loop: CTRSGDTGELFF. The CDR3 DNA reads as TGCACCAGATCAGGGGACACCGGGGAGCTGTTTTTT.

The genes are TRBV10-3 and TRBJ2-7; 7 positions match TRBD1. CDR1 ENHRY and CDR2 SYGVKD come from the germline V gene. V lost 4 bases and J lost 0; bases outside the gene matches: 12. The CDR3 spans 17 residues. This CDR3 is CAISGSTGEMSSYEQYF. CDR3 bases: TGTGCCATCAGTGGGAGTACAGGGGAGATGAGCTCCTACGAGCAGTACTTC.

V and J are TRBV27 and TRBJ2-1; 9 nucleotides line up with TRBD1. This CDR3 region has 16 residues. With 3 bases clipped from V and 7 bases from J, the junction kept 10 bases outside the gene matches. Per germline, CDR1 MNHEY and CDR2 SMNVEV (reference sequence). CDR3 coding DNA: TGTGCCAGCAGTTTTCAGGGGACAGGGACCTTTAATGAGCAGTTCTTC. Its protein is CASSFQGTGTFNEQFF.

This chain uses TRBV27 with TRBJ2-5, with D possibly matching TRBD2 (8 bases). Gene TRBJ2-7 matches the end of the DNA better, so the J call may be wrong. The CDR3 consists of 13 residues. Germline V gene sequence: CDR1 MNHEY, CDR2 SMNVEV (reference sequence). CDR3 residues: CATKAGDRYEQYF. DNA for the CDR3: TGTGCCACTAAAGCGGGGGACAGATACGAGCAGTACTTC.

The CDR3 here is CASSQRLAGGPNEQFF. The CDR3 DNA sequence: TGTGCCAGCAGCCAGAGACTAGCGGGGGGGCCCAATGAGCAGTTCTTC. The chain carries TRBV4-2 and TRBJ2-1, with 14 positions matching TRBD2. Germline V gene data show CDR1 as LGHNA and CDR2 as YNFKEQ. The V gene end was trimmed by 3 bases and the J gene end by 6 bases; junction bases not matched to a gene: 4. The CDR3 extends over 16 amino acids.

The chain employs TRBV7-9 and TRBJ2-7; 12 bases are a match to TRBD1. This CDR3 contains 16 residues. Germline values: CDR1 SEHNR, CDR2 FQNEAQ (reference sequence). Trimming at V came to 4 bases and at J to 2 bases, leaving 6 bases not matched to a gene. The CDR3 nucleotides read TGTGCCAGCAGCTCCGACCGGGACAGGGGGCCCTACGAGCAGTACGTC. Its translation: CASSSDRDRGPYEQYV.

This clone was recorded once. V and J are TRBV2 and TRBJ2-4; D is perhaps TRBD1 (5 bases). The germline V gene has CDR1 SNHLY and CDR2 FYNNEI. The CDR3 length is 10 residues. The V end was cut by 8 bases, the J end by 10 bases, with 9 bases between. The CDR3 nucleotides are TGTGCCAGCCTAGGGGCTATTCAGTACTTC. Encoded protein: CASLGAIQYF.